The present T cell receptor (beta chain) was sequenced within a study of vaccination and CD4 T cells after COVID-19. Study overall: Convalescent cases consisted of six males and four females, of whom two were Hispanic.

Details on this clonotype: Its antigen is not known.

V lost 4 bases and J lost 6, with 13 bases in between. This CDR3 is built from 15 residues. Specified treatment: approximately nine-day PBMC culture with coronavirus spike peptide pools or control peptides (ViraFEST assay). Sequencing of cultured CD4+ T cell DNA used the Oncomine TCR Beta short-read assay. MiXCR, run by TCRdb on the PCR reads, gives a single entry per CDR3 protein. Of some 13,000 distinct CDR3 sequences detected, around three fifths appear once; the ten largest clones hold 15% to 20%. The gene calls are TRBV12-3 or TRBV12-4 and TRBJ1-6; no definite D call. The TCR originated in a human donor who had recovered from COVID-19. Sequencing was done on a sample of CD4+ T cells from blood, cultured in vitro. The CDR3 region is CASSSWEAGNSPLHF. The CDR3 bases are TGTGCCAGCAGTTCCTGGGAGGCGGGTAATTCACCCCTCCACTTT.